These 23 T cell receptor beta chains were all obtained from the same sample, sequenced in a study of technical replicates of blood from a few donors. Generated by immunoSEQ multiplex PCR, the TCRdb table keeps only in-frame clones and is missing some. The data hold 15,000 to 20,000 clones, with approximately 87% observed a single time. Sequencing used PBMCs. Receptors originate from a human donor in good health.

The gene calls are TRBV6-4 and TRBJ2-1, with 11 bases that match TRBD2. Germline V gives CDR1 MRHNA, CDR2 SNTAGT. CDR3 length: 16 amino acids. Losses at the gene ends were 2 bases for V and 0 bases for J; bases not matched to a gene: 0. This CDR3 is CASSDTSGGSYNEQFF. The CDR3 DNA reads TGTGCCAGCAGTGACACTAGCGGGGGCTCCTACAATGAGCAGTTCTTC.

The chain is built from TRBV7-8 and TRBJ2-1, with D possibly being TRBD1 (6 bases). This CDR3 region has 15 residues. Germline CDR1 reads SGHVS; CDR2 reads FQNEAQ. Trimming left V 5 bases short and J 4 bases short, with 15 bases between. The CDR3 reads CASSPALDRYNEQFF. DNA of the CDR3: TGTGCCAGCAGCCCTGCCCTGGACAGATACAATGAGCAGTTCTTC.

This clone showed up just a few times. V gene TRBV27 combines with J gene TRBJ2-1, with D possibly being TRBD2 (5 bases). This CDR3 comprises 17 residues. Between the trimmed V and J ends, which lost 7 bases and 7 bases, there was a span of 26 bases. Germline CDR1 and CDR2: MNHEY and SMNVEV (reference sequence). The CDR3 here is CASTPQIARPLKNEQFF. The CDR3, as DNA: TGTGCCAGCACCCCTCAGATAGCGCGCCCTCTAAAAAATGAGCAGTTCTTC.

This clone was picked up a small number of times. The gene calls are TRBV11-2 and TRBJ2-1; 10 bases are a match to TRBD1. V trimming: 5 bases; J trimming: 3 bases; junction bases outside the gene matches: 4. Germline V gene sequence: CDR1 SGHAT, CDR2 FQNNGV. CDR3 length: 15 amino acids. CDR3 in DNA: TGTGCCAGCAGCCACCGGGACAGGGGCTACAATGAGCAGTTCTTC. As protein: CASSHRDRGYNEQFF.

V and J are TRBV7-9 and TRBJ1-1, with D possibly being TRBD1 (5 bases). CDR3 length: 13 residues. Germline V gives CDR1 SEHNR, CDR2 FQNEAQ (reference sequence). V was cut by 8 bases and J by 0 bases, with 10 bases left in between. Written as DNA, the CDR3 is TGTGCCAGCCTACAGGTTATGAACACTGAAGCTTTCTTT. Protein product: CASLQVMNTEAFF.

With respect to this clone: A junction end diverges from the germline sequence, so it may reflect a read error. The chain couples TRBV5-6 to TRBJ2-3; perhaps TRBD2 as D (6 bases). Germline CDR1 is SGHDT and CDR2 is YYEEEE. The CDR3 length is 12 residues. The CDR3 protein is CASTLGRDTQYF. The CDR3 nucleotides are TGTGCCAGCACCTTGGGGAGGGATACGCAGTATTTT.

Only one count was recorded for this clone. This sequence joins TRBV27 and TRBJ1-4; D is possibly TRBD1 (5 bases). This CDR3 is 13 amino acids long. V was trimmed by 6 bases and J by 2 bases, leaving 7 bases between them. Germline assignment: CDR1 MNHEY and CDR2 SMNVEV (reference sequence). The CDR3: CASRQATNEKLFF. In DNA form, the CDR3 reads TGTGCCAGCAGACAGGCCACTAATGAAAAACTGTTTTTT.

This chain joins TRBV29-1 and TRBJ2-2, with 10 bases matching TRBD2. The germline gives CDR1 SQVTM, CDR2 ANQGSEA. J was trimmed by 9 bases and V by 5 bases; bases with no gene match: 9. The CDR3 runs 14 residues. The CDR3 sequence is CSVRRAGGPRELFF. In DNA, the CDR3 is TGCAGCGTTCGACGAGCGGGAGGGCCCAGGGAGCTGTTTTTT.

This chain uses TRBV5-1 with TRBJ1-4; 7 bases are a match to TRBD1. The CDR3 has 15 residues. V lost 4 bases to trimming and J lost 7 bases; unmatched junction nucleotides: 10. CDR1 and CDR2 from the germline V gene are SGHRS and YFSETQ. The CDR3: CASSSQRQGGEKLFF. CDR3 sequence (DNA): TGCGCCAGCAGCAGTCAGCGGCAGGGGGGTGAAAAACTGTTTTTT.

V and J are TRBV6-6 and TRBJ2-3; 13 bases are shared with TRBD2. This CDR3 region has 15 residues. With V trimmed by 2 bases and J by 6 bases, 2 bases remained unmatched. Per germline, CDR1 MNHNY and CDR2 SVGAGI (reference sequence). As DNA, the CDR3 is TGTGCCAGCAGTTACGGGACTAGCGGGAAGGATACGCAGTATTTT. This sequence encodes CASSYGTSGKDTQYF.

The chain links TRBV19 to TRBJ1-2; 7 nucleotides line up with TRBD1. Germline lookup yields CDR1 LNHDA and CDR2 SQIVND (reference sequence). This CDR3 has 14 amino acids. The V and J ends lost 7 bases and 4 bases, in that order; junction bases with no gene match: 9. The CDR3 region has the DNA TGTGCCAGTATAGAGAGACAGGGTTCCTATGGCTACACCTTC. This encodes CASIERQGSYGYTF. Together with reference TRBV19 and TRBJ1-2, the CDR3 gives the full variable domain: DGGITQSPKYLFRKEGQNVTLSCEQNLNHDAMYWYRQDPGQGLRLIYYSQIVNDFQKGDIAEGYSVSREKKESFPLTVTSAQKNPTAFYLCASIERQGSYGYTFGSGTRLTVV.

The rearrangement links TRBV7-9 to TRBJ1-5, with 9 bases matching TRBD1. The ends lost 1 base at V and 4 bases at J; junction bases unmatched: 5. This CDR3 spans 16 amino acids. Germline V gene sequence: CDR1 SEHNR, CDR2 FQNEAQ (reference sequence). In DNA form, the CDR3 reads TGTGCCAGCAGCTTAGTCGGACAGGGGAAAAATCAGCCCCAGCATTTT. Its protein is CASSLVGQGKNQPQHF.

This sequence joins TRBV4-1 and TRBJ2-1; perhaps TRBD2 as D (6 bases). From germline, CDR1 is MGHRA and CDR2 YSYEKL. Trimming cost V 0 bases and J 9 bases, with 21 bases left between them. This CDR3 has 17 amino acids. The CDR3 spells CASSQEGGRPSGGEQFF. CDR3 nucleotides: TGCGCCAGCAGCCAAGAGGGGGGACGACCTTCCGGGGGTGAGCAGTTCTTC.

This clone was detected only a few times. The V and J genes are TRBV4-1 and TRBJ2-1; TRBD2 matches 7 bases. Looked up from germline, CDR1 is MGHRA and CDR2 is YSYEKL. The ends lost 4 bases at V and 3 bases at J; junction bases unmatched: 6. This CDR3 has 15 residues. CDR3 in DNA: TGCGCCAGCAGCCCGGGAGAGCGGGGCTACAATGAGCAGTTCTTC. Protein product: CASSPGERGYNEQFF.

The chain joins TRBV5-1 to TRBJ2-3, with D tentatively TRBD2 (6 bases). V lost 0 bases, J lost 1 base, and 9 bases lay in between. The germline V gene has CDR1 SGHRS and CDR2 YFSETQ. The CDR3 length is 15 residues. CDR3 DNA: TGCGCCAGCAGCTTGGTCGGGACTCGCACAGATACGCAGTATTTT. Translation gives CASSLVGTRTDTQYF.

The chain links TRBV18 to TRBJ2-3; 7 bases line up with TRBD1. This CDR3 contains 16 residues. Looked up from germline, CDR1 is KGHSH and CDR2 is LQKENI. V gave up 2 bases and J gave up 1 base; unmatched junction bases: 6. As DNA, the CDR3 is TGTGCCAGCTCACCAATCCGGGACAGCCGCACAGATACGCAGTATTTT. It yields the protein CASSPIRDSRTDTQYF. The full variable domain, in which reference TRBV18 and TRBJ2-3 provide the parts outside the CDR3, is NAGVMQNPRHLVRRRGQEARLRCSPMKGHSHVYWYRQLPEEGLKFMVYLQKENIIDESGMPKERFSAEFPKEGPSILRIQQVVRGDSAAYFCASSPIRDSRTDTQYFGPGTRLTVL.

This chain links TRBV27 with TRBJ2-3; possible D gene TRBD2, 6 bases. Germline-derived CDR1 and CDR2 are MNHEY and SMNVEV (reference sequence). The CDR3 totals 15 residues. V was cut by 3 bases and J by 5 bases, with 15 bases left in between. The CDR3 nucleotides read TGTGCCAGCAGTTTGTTGCCGGGAGCGGTAGATACGCAGTATTTT. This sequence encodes CASSLLPGAVDTQYF.

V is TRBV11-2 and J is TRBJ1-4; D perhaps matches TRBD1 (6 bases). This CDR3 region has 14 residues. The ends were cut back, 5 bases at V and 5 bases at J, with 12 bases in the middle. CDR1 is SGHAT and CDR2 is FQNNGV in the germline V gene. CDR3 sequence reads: CASSLGHLNEKLFF. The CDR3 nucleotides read TGTGCCAGCAGCCTGGGACACCTGAATGAAAAACTGTTTTTT.

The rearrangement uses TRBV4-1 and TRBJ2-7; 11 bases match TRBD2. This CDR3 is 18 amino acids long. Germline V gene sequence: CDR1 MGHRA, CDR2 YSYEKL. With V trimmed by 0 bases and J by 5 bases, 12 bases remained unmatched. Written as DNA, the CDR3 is TGCGCCAGCAGCCAAGATGCCCTTGGGACTAGCGGTCGGGACGAGCAGTACTTC. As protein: CASSQDALGTSGRDEQYF.

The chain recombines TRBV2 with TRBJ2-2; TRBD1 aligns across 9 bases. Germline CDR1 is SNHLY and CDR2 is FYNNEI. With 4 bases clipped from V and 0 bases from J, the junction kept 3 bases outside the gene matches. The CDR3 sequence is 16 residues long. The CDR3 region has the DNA TGTGCCAGCAGTGCACAGGGGGCGACGAACACCGGGGAGCTGTTTTTT. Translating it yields CASSAQGATNTGELFF.

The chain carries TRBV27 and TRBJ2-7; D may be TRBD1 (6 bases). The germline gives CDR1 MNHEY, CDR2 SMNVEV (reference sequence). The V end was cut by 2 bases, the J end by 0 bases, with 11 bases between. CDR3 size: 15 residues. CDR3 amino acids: CASSLRRRGSYEQYF. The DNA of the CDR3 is TGTGCCAGCAGTTTAAGGCGCAGGGGCTCCTACGAGCAGTACTTC.

The CDR3: CSASAGEVTDTQYF. As DNA, the CDR3 is TGCAGCGCATCAGCGGGAGAGGTCACAGATACGCAGTATTTT. The chain carries TRBV29-1 and TRBJ2-3, with 8 bases matching TRBD2. V dropped 7 bases and J dropped 2; count of bases not matched to a gene: 8. Germline assignment: CDR1 SQVTM and CDR2 ANQGSEA. There are 14 residues in the CDR3.

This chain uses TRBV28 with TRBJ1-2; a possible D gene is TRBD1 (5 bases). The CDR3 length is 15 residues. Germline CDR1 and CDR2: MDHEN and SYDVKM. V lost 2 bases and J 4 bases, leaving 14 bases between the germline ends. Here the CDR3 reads CASSLDTEGSYGYTF. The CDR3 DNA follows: TGTGCCAGCAGTTTAGACACGGAGGGGTCCTATGGCTACACCTTC.